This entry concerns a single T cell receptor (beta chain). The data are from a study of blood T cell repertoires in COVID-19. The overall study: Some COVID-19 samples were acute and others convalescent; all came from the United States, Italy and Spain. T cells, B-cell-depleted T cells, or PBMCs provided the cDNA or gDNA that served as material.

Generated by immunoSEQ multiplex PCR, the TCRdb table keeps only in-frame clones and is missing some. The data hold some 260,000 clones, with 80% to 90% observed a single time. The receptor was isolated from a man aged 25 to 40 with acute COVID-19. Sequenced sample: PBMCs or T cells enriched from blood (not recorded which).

The CDR3 sequence: CASGGALHEQFF. The CDR3 coding sequence is TGTGCCAGCGGGGGGGCGCTTCATGAGCAGTTCTTC. This chain joins TRBV28 and TRBJ2-1; TRBD2 might be the D (7 bases). The CDR3 covers 12 residues. From germline, CDR1 is MDHEN and CDR2 SYDVKM. V was cut by 8 bases and J by 8 bases, with 13 bases left in between.